The 21 T cell receptor beta chains given below trace back to one sample, sequenced in a study of T cells in Graves' hyperthyroidism and ophthalmopathy. The CDR3 regions of TCR beta were amplified from RNA transcripts. The study used the HTBI primer set for a first-round RT-PCR of the TCR CDR3. TCRdb itself ran the multiplex PCR reads through MiXCR, one entry per CDR3 protein. This table has over 400,000 distinct CDR3 sequences, about 15% appearing once. The sequenced sample consisted of blood. The receptors were sampled from a man aged 18 to 29 with Graves' ophthalmopathy.

The sample holds many counts of this clonotype. The chain uses TRBV12-3 or TRBV12-4 and TRBJ1-2; unclear D gene. The CDR3 is 14 residues long. Trimming removed 2 bases at V and 4 bases at J, with 11 bases between. CDR3 sequence (DNA): TGTGCCAGCAGTTTAAATAGGGTCAGCTATGGCTACACCTTC. It is translated as CASSLNRVSYGYTF.

The chain recombines TRBV19 with TRBJ1-2; TRBD1 is a possible D gene (5 bases). V was cut by 3 bases and J by 0 bases, with 8 bases left in between. The CDR3 is made up of 14 amino acids. Germline V gives CDR1 LNHDA, CDR2 SQIVND (reference sequence). CDR3 loop: CASSIETANYGYTF. DNA of the CDR3: TGTGCCAGTAGTATCGAGACAGCTAACTATGGCTACACCTTC.

This clonotype was detected many times. The rearrangement links TRBV11-3 to TRBJ2-5; D not certain. This CDR3 spans 14 amino acids. Trimming removed 4 bases at V and 7 bases at J, with 16 bases between. Germline V CDR1 and CDR2: SGHNT, YENEEA. In DNA, the CDR3 is TGTGCCAGCAGCTCCGGCCGTTCCGGTGGGACCCAGTACTTC. It is translated as CASSSGRSGGTQYF.

This clonotype was observed many times. The V call is TRBV30, the J call TRBJ1-6; D is uncertain. Between the trimmed V and J ends, which lost 0 bases and 8 bases, there was a span of 8 bases. CDR3 length equals 13 residues. Germline assignment: CDR1 GTSNPN and CDR2 SVGIG (reference sequence). Written as DNA, the CDR3 is TGTGCCTGGAGTGTTAGAGGGTATTCACCCCTCCACTTT. It specifies CAWSVRGYSPLHF.

This clonotype came up a few times. The chain is built from TRBV18 and TRBJ1-6; D uncertain. CDR3 length: 15 amino acids. CDR1 is KGHSH, CDR2 LQKENI, per germline. V was clipped by 1 base and J by 0 bases, with 4 bases between them. The CDR3 sequence: CASSPQDSYNSPLHF. As DNA, the CDR3 is TGTGCCAGCTCACCACAGGACTCCTATAATTCACCCCTCCACTTT.

This clonotype was seen ten or more times. V gene TRBV30 combines with J gene TRBJ1-1; TRBD1 might be the D (5 bases). This CDR3 comprises 12 residues. In germline, CDR1 is GTSNPN, CDR2 SVGIG (reference sequence). V was cut by 5 bases and J by 0 bases, with 7 bases left in between. CDR3 nucleotides: TGTGCCTGGGACAGAGTGAACACTGAAGCTTTCTTT. Its translation: CAWDRVNTEAFF.

This clonotype is a singleton in its sample. The chain combines TRBV7-3 with TRBJ2-7; TRBD1 agrees at 7 bases. J lost 2 bases, V lost 3 bases, and 7 bases had no gene match. The CDR3 loop spans 15 amino acids. The V gene's germline CDR1 is SGHTA and CDR2 FQGTGA. CDR3 DNA sequence: TGTGCCAGCAGCTTCCGACAGGGCCCTGCCTACGAGCAGTACTTC. It is translated as CASSFRQGPAYEQYF.

This clonotype was seen only once. V usage is TRBV24-1 and J usage is TRBJ2-3; D tentatively reads TRBD1 or TRBD2 (5 bases each). CDR1 is KGHDR, CDR2 SFDVKD, per germline. With 4 bases removed from V and 4 bases from J, the gap between germline ends came to 29 bases. The length of the CDR3 is 20 residues. CDR3 protein: CATSDNVGEFSGLSPDTQYF. The DNA for the CDR3 is TGTGCCACCAGTGACAATGTGGGGGAGTTTTCGGGGCTAAGCCCAGATACGCAGTATTTT.

This clonotype was detected ten times or more. This rearrangement joins TRBV5-1 to TRBJ2-7, with TRBD2 matching over 10 bases. This CDR3 region has 14 residues. Trimming took 6 bases from V and 3 from J; bases not matched to a gene: 6. The germline gives CDR1 SGHRS, CDR2 YFSETQ. The CDR3 coding sequence is TGCGCCAGCACCCTAGCGGGGGACGGCTACGAGCAGTACTTC. The encoded protein is CASTLAGDGYEQYF.

This clonotype showed up many times. The chain is built from TRBV12-5 and TRBJ2-5; D not certain. The CDR3 runs 13 residues. V dropped 1 base and J dropped 6 bases, with 9 bases sitting between them. The V gene's germline CDR1 is LGHNT and CDR2 FRNRAP. The CDR3 sequence is CASGLGGRQTQYF. DNA for the CDR3: TGTGCTAGTGGTTTGGGTGGCAGACAGACCCAGTACTTC.

The chain is built from TRBV4-1 and TRBJ1-2; D not certain. Trimming removed 1 base at V and 0 bases at J, with 9 bases between. Germline V gives CDR1 MGHRA, CDR2 YSYEKL. This CDR3 has 15 residues. The CDR3 nucleotides are TGCGCCAGCAGCCAAGGGGGAGGTTCTAACTATGGCTACACCTTC. Amino acid sequence: CASSQGGGSNYGYTF.

The chain links TRBV20-1 to TRBJ1-4, with D perhaps matching TRBD1 (5 bases). Germline V gene lookup returns CDR1 DFQATT and CDR2 SNEGSKA (reference sequence). Trimming cost V 4 bases and J 7 bases, with 16 bases left between them. The CDR3 has 14 residues. The CDR3 DNA sequence: TGCAGTGCTAACCCTTCTGGGGCTAGTGAAAAACTGTTTTTT. Translation: CSANPSGASEKLFF.

This clonotype was recorded many times. The chain carries TRBV12-3 or TRBV12-4 and TRBJ2-7, with D unclear. The CDR3 totals 12 residues. V lost 3 bases to trimming and J lost 3 bases, with 6 bases between them. CDR3 sequence (DNA): TGTGCCAGCAGTTTGGAGTACTACGAGCAGTACTTC. Its translation: CASSLEYYEQYF.

Ten or more counts support this clonotype. This chain connects TRBV20-1 to TRBJ2-7, with 8 bases fitting TRBD1. The CDR3 sequence is 12 residues long. Germline CDR1 DFQATT, CDR2 SNEGSKA (reference sequence). The V and J ends lost 6 bases and 3 bases, in that order; junction bases with no gene match: 4. The DNA for the CDR3 is TGCAGTGCACCTGGGACAGGCTACGAGCAGTACTTC. Translation: CSAPGTGYEQYF.

This clonotype has just a few counts. The rearrangement uses TRBV25-1 and TRBJ2-1, with TRBD1 identical over 7 bases. With 8 bases clipped from V and 10 bases from J, the junction kept 5 bases outside the gene matches. Germline V lookup: CDR1 MGHDK, CDR2 SYGVNS. The CDR3 is 11 residues long. The CDR3 here is CASLQGLEQFF. The CDR3 DNA is TGTGCCAGCCTACAGGGGTTGGAGCAGTTCTTC. The full variable domain, with the rest looked up from reference TRBV25-1 and TRBJ2-1, is EADIYQTPRYLVIGTGKKITLECSQTMGHDKMYWYQQDPGMELHLIHYSYGVNSTEKGDLSSESTVSRIRTEHFPLTLESARPSHTSQYLCASLQGLEQFFGPGTRLTVL.

This clonotype was seen many times. The chain recombines TRBV3-1 with TRBJ1-1; no definite D call. CDR3 length equals 13 residues. V dropped 4 bases and J dropped 1 base, with 7 bases sitting between them. Germline CDR1 reads LGHDT; CDR2 reads YNNKEL (reference sequence). The CDR3 DNA reads TGTGCCAGCAGCCGCGATGGGAACACTGAAGCTTTCTTT. This encodes CASSRDGNTEAFF.

Many counts were recorded for this clonotype. The chain is built from TRBV11-2 and TRBJ2-2; 11 positions match TRBD1. The CDR3 extends over 16 amino acids. In germline, CDR1 is SGHAT, CDR2 FQNNGV. Trimming cost V 5 bases and J 7 bases; bases outside gene matches: 9. The CDR3 DNA reads TGTGCCAGCAGCCAAACCGGGGACAGGGGGTACGGGGAGCTGTTTTTT. The encoded protein is CASSQTGDRGYGELFF.

Many counts were recorded for this clonotype. The chain carries TRBV4-1 and TRBJ2-5; 8 bases fit TRBD2. CDR1 MGHRA and CDR2 YSYEKL come from the germline V gene. The V and J ends lost 4 bases and 9 bases, in that order; junction bases with no gene match: 7. There are 13 residues in the CDR3. For the CDR3, the DNA is TGCGCCAGCAGCCTGACTAGCGCCGAGGCCCAGTACTTC. Amino acids: CASSLTSAEAQYF.

This chain connects TRBV9 to TRBJ2-2; TRBD1 matches at 9 bases. CDR3 length equals 16 residues. Germline V gene lookup returns CDR1 SGDLS and CDR2 YYNGEE. Losses at the gene ends were 4 bases for V and 4 bases for J; bases not matched to a gene: 8. CDR3 bases: TGTGCCAGCAGCTTTCGGGACAGGGCGTCCACCGGGGAGCTGTTTTTT. Translated: CASSFRDRASTGELFF.

The table lists this clonotype with a few counts. This rearrangement joins TRBV5-1 to TRBJ2-5, with D unclear. Trimming cost V 0 bases and J 1 base, with 16 bases left between them. The CDR3 covers 17 residues. Germline V gives CDR1 SGHRS, CDR2 YFSETQ. The CDR3 nucleotides are TGCGCCAGCAGCTTGGCCTGGGGTTCGCCAGGCCAAGAGACCCAGTACTTC. This encodes CASSLAWGSPGQETQYF.

The V gene is TRBV7-9, the J gene TRBJ1-4; no clear D gene. V dropped 2 bases and J dropped 6 bases, with 4 bases sitting between them. The CDR3 sequence is 12 residues long. The germline gives CDR1 SEHNR, CDR2 FQNEAQ (reference sequence). The CDR3 DNA reads as TGTGCCAGCAGCTTAAGTGATGAAAAACTGTTTTTT. The encoded protein is CASSLSDEKLFF.